This TCR beta chain was documented in a study of T-cell memory formation after mild COVID-19. Constant-segment primers were used for 5'RACE, and the resulting TCR alpha and TCR beta cDNA libraries carried sample barcodes and UMIs. TCRdb reprocessed the 5' RACE reads with MiXCR, giving one entry per CDR3 protein. Of hundreds of thousands of distinct CDR3 sequences detected, about 16% appear once; the ten largest clones hold approximately 21%. The CDR3 sequence is 14 residues long. Germline V lookup: CDR1 SGHRS, CDR2 YFSETQ. V trimming: 4 bases; J trimming: 6 bases; junction bases outside the gene matches: 6.

The clonotype originates from a man aged 18-30 years who had mild COVID-19 (a few samples of this study predate the infection). Cell type and time point are not known. The J gene is TRBJ2-2, the V gene TRBV5-1, with 7 nucleotides matching TRBD1. The sequencing input was PBMCs or a T cell subset sorted from them (not recorded which). DNA of the CDR3: TGCGCCAGCAGCCCGACACAGGGGCCCGGGGAGCTGTTTTTT. Protein sequence: CASSPTQGPGELFF. The full variable domain, its missing parts supplied by reference TRBV5-1 and TRBJ2-2, is KAGVTQTPRYLIKTRGQQVTLSCSPISGHRSVSWYQQTPGQGLQFLFEYFSETQRNKGNFPGRFSGRQFSNSRSEMNVSTLELGDSALYLCASSPTQGPGELFFGEGSRLTVL.